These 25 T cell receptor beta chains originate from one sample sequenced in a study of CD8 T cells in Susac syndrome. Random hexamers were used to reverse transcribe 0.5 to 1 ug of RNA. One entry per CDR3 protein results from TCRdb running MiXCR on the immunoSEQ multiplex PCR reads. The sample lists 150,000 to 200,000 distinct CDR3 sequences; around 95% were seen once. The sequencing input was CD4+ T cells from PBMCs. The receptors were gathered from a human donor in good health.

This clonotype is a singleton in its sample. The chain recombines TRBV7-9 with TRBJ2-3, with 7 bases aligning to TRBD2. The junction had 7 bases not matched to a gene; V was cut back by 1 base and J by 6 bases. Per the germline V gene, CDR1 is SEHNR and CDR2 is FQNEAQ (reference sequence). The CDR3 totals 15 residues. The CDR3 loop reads CASSLERGSGDTQYF. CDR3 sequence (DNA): TGTGCCAGCAGCTTAGAGCGGGGCTCGGGGGATACGCAGTATTTT.

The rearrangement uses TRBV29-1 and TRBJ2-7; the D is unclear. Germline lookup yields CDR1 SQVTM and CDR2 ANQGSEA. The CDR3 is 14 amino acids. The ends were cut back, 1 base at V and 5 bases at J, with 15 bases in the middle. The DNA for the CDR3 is TGCAGCGTTGAAGCTCCGGGTCTCCAGAACGAGCAGTACTTC. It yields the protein CSVEAPGLQNEQYF.

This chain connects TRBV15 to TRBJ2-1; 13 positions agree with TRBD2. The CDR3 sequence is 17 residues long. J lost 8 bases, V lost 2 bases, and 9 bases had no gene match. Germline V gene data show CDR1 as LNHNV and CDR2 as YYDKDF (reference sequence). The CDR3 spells CATSRRILAGGSDEQFF. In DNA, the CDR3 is TGTGCCACCAGCAGACGAATACTAGCGGGGGGGTCGGATGAGCAGTTCTTC.

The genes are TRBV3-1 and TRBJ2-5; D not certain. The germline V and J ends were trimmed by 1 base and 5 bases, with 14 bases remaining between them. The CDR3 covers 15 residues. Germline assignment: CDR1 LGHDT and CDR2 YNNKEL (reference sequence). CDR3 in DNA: TGTGCCAGCAGCCAAGTAATGACACTGGCCGAGACCCAGTACTTC. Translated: CASSQVMTLAETQYF.

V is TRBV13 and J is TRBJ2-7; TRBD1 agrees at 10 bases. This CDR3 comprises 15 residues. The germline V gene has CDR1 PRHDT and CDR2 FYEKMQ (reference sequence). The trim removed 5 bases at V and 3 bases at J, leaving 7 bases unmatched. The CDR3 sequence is CASSRRDRGIYEQYF. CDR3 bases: TGTGCCAGCAGCCGCCGGGACAGGGGAATCTACGAGCAGTACTTC.

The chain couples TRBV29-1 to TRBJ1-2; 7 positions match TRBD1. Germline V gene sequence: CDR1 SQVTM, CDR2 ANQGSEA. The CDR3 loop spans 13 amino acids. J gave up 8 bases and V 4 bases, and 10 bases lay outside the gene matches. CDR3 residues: CSVGNDRVGGYTF. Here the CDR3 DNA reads TGCAGCGTTGGGAATGACAGGGTCGGCGGCTACACCTTC.

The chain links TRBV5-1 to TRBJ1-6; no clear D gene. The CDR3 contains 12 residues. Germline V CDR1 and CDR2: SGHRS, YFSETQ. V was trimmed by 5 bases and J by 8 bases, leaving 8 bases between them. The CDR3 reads CASRFPDSPLHF. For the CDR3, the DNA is TGCGCCAGCAGATTTCCGGATTCACCCCTCCACTTT.

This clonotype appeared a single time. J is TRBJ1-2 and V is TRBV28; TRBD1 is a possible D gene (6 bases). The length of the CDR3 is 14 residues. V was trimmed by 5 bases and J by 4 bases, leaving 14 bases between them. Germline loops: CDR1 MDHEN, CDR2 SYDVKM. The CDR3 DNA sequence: TGTGCCAGCAGTGCCCCCGGGGGCGGCTATGGCTACACCTTC. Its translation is CASSAPGGGYGYTF.

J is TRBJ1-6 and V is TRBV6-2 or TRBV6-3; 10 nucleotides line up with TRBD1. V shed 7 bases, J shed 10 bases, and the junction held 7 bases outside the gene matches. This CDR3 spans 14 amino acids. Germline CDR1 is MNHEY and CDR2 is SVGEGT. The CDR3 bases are TGTGCCAGCAATTCCGGGACAGGGGCCTCACCCCTCCACTTT. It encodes CASNSGTGASPLHF.

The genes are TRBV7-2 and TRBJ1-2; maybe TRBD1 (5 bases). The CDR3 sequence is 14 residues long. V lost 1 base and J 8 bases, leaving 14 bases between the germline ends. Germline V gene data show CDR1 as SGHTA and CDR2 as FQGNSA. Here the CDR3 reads CASSLEVPGSGYTF. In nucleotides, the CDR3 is TGTGCCAGCAGCTTAGAGGTCCCAGGGAGCGGCTACACCTTC.

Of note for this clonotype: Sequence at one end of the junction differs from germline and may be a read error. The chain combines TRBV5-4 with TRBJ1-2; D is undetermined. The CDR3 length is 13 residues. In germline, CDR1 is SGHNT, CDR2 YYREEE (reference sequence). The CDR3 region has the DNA TGTGCCAGCACCTTGGAAGGGCGTCGAGGCTACACCTTC. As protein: CASTLEGRRGYTF.

DNA for the CDR3: TGTGCCAGCAGCTGGGGACCCGGGGGTCAGCCCCAGCATTTT. It specifies CASSWGPGGQPQHF. The chain uses TRBV3-1 and TRBJ1-5; D may be TRBD1 (5 bases). V was pared by 5 bases and J by 6 bases, with 14 bases between. The CDR3 covers 14 residues. The germline gives CDR1 LGHDT, CDR2 YNNKEL (reference sequence).

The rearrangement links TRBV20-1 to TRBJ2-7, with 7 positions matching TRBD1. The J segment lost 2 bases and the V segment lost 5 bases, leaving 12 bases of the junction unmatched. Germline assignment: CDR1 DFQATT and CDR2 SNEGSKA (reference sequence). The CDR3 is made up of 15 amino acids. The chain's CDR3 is CSAPPGNRGPYEQYF. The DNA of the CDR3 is TGCAGTGCTCCTCCCGGGAACAGGGGCCCCTACGAGCAGTACTTC.

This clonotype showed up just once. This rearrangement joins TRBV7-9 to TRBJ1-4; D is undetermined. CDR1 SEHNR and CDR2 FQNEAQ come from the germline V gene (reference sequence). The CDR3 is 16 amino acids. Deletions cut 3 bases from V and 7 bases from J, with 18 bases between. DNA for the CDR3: TGTGCCAGCAGCTTTTCTCCCACGGCTTTTGGTGAAAAACTGTTTTTT. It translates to CASSFSPTAFGEKLFF.

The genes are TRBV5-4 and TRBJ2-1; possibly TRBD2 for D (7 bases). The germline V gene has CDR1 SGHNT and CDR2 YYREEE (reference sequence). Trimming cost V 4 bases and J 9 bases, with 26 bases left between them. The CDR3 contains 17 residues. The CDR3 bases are TGTGCCAGCAGCCCAAAGGGAGGGGGAGCCTCTGGGGCTGAGCAGTTCTTC. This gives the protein CASSPKGGGASGAEQFF.

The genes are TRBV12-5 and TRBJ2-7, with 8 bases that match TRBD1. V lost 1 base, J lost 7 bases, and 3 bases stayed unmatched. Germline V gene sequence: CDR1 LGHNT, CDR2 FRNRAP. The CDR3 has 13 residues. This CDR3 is CASGLGQGREQYF. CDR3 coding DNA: TGTGCTAGTGGTTTGGGACAGGGGCGAGAGCAGTACTTC.

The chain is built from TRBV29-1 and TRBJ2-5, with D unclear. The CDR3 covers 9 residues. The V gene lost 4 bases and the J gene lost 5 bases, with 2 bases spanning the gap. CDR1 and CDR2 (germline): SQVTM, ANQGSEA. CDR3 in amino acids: CSVGETQYF. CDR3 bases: TGCAGCGTTGGGGAGACCCAGTACTTC.

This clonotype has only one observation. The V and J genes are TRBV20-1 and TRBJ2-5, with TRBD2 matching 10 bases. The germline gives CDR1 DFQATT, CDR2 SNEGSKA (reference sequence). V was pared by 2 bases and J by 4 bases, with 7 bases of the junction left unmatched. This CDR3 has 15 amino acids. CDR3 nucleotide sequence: TGCAGTGCTAGACTAGCGGGGGAGTGGGCAGAGACCCAGTACTTC. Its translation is CSARLAGEWAETQYF.

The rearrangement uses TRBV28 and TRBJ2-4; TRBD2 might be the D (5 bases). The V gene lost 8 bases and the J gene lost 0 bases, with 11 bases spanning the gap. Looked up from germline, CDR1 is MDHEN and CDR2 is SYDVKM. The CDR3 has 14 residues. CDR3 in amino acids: CASGPDLAKNIQYF. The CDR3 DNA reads TGTGCCAGCGGGCCGGACTTAGCCAAAAACATTCAGTACTTC.

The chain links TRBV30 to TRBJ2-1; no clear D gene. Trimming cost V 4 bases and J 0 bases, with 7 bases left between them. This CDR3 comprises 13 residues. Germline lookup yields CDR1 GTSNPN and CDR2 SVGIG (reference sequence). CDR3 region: CAWKPSSYNEQFF. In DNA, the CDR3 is TGTGCCTGGAAACCGAGCTCCTACAATGAGCAGTTCTTC.

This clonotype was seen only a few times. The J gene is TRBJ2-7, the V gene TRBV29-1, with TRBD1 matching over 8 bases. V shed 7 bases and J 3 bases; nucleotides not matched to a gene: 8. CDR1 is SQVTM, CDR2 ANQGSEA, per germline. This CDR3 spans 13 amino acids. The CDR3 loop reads CSDGQGRCYEQYF. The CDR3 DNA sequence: TGCAGCGACGGACAGGGCCGGTGCTACGAGCAGTACTTC.

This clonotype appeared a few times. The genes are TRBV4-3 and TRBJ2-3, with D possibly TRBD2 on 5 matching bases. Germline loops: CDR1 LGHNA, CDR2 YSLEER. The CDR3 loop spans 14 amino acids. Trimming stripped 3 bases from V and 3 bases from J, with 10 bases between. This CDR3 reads CASSQRVGTDTQYF. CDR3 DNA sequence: TGCGCCAGCAGCCAGAGGGTAGGGACAGATACGCAGTATTTT.

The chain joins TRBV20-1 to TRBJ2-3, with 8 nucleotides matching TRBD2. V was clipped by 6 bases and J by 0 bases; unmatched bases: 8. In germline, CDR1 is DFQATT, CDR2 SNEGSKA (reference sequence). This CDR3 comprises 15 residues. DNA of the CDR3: TGCAGTGCCCCGACTAGCGATACTAGCACAGATACGCAGTATTTT. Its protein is CSAPTSDTSTDTQYF.

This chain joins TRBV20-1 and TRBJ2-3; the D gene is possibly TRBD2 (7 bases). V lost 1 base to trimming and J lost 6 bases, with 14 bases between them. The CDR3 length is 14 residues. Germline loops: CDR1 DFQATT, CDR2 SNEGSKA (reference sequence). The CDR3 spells CSARGGGGKDTQYF. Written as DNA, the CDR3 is TGCAGTGCTAGAGGCGGGGGCGGAAAGGATACGCAGTATTTT.

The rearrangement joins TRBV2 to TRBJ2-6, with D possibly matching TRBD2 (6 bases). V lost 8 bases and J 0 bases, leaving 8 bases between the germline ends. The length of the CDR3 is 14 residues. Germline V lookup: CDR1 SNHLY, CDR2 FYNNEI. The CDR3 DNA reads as TGTGCCAGCGGTAGCGGCTCTGGGGCCAACGTCCTGACTTTC. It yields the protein CASGSGSGANVLTF.